This T cell receptor beta chain was observed in a study of blood T cell repertoires in COVID-19 (dated by TCRdb to the early 2020s). Study-level background: Samples covering the acute and convalescent phases of COVID-19 were provided by collaborators in the United States, Italy and Spain. The repertoires were made available in a free public database intended to serve as a resource for research on the immune response to SARS-CoV-2. Deeply sampled blood TCRbeta repertoires from subjects exposed to, actively infected with, or recovered from COVID-19 were included in the dataset. A de-identified subject ID, COVID-19 status, age in years and sex were almost always included in the sample metadata. HLA class I and class II types, where available, came from metadata supplied by the sample provider rather than from assay-based typing. The prospective study material was composed of cDNA or gDNA derived from T cells, B-cell-depleted T cells, or PBMCs. The samples were drawn from the first 160 participants of the ongoing ImmuneRACE study and from under 1,500 subjects provided by 6 global collaborators.

For this clone: Its binding antigen is unknown. The sample holds no much larger clone one base away, and base qualities are not on file.

The immunoSEQ Assay, a bias-controlled multiplex PCR, was used to amplify TCRbeta CDR3 regions from genomic DNA. Processing in the source paper ran as follows. The number of nucleated cells in each sample was estimated from the amplification of reference gene primers within the assay. To quantify the absolute abundance of each unique TCRbeta CDR3 rearrangement, sequence reads were collapsed and filtered. For each sample, productive Simpson clonality was calculated as the square root of Simpson's diversity index across productive rearrangements. Not all clones reach the TCRdb copy of this immuneACCESS table, which keeps in-frame sequences only. Checked studies attribute under half of the gap to unresolved V genes and leave the rest unexplained. From that table come the V and J calls and clone size; the DNA was used to work out D and trimming. In all, the sample holds roughly 180,000 clones, and around 76% of those were seen once. The ten largest clonotypes hold around 8.9% of the sample.

Here V drops 1 base and J drops 7 bases, and the junction holds 8 bases not matched to any gene. Per the germline V gene, SGHDT is the CDR1 and YYEEEE is the CDR2. Including cysteine and phenylalanine, the CDR3 has 15 amino acids. The only DNA kept is the CDR3, 45 bases in frame from the first base. The research as a whole found: How much clinical and demographic metadata was included differed by source and by participant, and the metadata was provided uncurated.

Whole blood was collected in K2EDTA tubes by collaborating institutions according to the institutions' own protocols. For TCRbeta analysis, collaborators shipped samples in one of three forms: frozen whole blood, isolated PBMCs, or DNA extracted from either of those sample types. The sequence links TRBV5-6 to TRBJ2-1, and 7 bases in between align with TRBD1. The sequence was collected from a woman in her 50s with active or convalescent COVID-19. The specimen sequenced was peripheral blood. The CDR3 amino acid sequence is: CASSLYRGGRNEQFF. The nucleotide sequence reads TGTGCCAGCAGCTTGTACAGGGGTGGTAGGAATGAGCAGTTCTTC.